The present TCR beta chain was sequenced within a study of T cell responses to AZD1222 COVID-19 vaccine. Study-level information: Doses given second, at about 4 or about 12 weeks, were pooled. General observations from the study: Epitopes outside B.1.351 and B.1.1.7 mutated regions reportedly drew nearly half of spike TCRs. Donors were mostly white British, more females; clonal diversity possibly underestimated. No repertoire was sampled before or during the peak T cell response, only after it.

CDR1 and CDR2 (germline): LNHDA, SQIVND (reference sequence). V was clipped by 6 bases and J by 0 bases; unmatched bases: 4. This CDR3 contains 16 residues. Data came from immunoSEQ multiplex PCR; TCRdb stores just in-frame clones and leaves some out. The table has roughly 150,000 clones, approximately 88% seen once; the top ten hold approximately 2.1%. Concerning this clone: Its cognate antigen is unknown.

This TCR came from an adult in good health. This sequence joins TRBV19 and TRBJ1-4; 10 positions match TRBD1. Specimen: peripheral blood, collected on day 0 of AZD1222 vaccination. The CDR3 DNA reads as TGTGCCAGTAGGGGACAGGGGTCTGCAACTAATGAAAAACTGTTTTTT. Protein: CASRGQGSATNEKLFF. Full variable domain (rest looked up from reference TRBV19 and TRBJ1-4): DGGITQSPKYLFRKEGQNVTLSCEQNLNHDAMYWYRQDPGQGLRLIYYSQIVNDFQKGDIAEGYSVSREKKESFPLTVTSAQKNPTAFYLCASRGQGSATNEKLFFGSGTQLSVL.